These T cell receptor beta chains were read from a single sample in a study of OX40 agonist ivuxolimab in advanced cancers. TCRdb keeps only in-frame clones here, not all; method: immunoSEQ multiplex PCR. The sample contains more than 60,000 clones, about 80% of which appear only once. Source: CD4+ or CD8+ T cells sorted from blood, taken in a trial of the OX40 agonist ivuxolimab. These TCRs come from an adult with an advanced solid tumor such as melanoma, head and neck, liver or kidney cancer. CDR3s include the opening cysteine and the closing phenylalanine or tryptophan. The D gene is left open where the match is weak. Clone size, where shown, is once, few, many, or a class for clones that have expanded.

D	V	size	J	DNA	CDR3
TRBD2	TRBV28	-	TRBJ2-7	TGTGCCAGCAGTTTATTGGGGGGGTTCAATCACGAGCAGTACTTC	CASSLLGGFNHEQYF
-	TRBV7-2	-	TRBJ2-5	TGTGCCAGCAGCATCGGGAGATACCAAGAGACCCAGTACTTC	CASSIGRYQETQYF
TRBD1	TRBV7-3	-	TRBJ1-4	TGTGCCAGCAGCGAGGGGACAGGGAATGAAAAACTGTTTTTT	CASSEGTGNEKLFF
-	TRBV19	-	TRBJ1-1	TGTGCCAGTAGTATGGGATACCTCCGCACTGAAGCTTTCTTT	CASSMGYLRTEAFF
TRBD1	TRBV5-1	-	TRBJ1-4	TGCGCCAGCAGCGAGGGACAGGGAACTAATGAAAAACTGTTTTTT	CASSEGQGTNEKLFF
-	TRBV14	-	TRBJ2-7	TGTGCCAGCAGCCAAGTAAGAGCGTACGAGCAGTACTTC	CASSQVRAYEQYF
-	TRBV5-1	-	TRBJ2-2	TGCGCCAGCAGCTTGGGATGGAGGAGCGCGAACACCGGGGAGCTGTTTTTT	CASSLGWRSANTGELFF
-	TRBV7-2	-	TRBJ2-2	TGTGCCAGCAGCTTAGTCGGGGATTTGAACACCGGGGAGCTGTTTTTT	CASSLVGDLNTGELFF
-	TRBV7-8	-	TRBJ1-3	TGTGCCAGCAGCCCTCTCGGCGGGGGACTATCTGGAAACACCATATATTTT	CASSPLGGGLSGNTIYF
-	TRBV28	-	TRBJ1-3	TGTGCCAGCAGTTGGCCGGGGGCGCGGGGAAACACCATATATTTT	CASSWPGARGNTIYF
-	TRBV7-2	-	TRBJ1-1	TGTGCCAGCAGCGTCGTCTCGCGTAGGTCGGTAAGGAACACTGAAGCTTTCTTT	CASSVVSRRSVRNTEAFF
-	TRBV5-1	-	TRBJ1-3	TGCGCCAGCAGCTTGGGGGCAGGGACCTCTGGAAACACCATATATTTT	CASSLGAGTSGNTIYF
TRBD1	TRBV4-3	-	TRBJ1-2	TGCGCCAGCAGCCAAGGGCCCGGGACAGCGATGTATGGCTACACCTTC	CASSQGPGTAMYGYTF
TRBD1	TRBV6-1	-	TRBJ1-1	TGTGCCAGCAGACCCATTACAGGGGACCCCCGTGAAGCTTTCTTT	CASRPITGDPREAFF
-	TRBV7-9	-	TRBJ1-2	TGTGCCAGCAGCTTCGACGGGACGGGCCACTACACCTTC	CASSFDGTGHYTF
TRBD1	TRBV5-4	-	TRBJ1-2	TGTGCCAGCAGCTTGCAGGGGGACTATGGCTACACCTTC	CASSLQGDYGYTF
-	TRBV11-1	-	TRBJ1-6	TGTGCCAGCAGCCCACAGGGAGGGGGAAATTCACCCCTCCACTTT	CASSPQGGGNSPLHF
-	TRBV19	-	TRBJ2-1	TGTGCCAGTAGTAACCAGGCAGGGTACAATGAGCAGTTCTTC	CASSNQAGYNEQFF
-	TRBV4-1	few	TRBJ2-3	TGCGCCAGCAGCCAAGATCCTTCGGGGTCTAGCACAGATACGCAGTATTTT	CASSQDPSGSSTDTQYF